This TCR beta chain was recovered during a study of glioma-infiltrating T cells after dendritic cell vaccination. This clone has more than one count but fewer than ten. As yet, its antigen is unknown. Findings of the study overall: The cohort had few patients with full blood and tumor sets.

Unmatched junction bases numbered 5, after V lost 0 bases and J lost 3 bases. The CDR3 length is 15 residues. Germline CDR1 LNHDA, CDR2 SQIVND (reference sequence). Clones were sequenced by immunoSEQ multiplex PCR, and TCRdb holds only the in-frame ones, with some missing. The sample lists 75,000 to 100,000 clones; around 80% were seen once. The sequence was obtained from a human donor with glioblastoma. V is TRBV19 and J is TRBJ2-7, with 7 nucleotides matching TRBD2. This sample comprised blood, obtained before dendritic cell vaccination. The CDR3 spells CASSIEGGSVYEQYF. Here the CDR3 DNA reads TGTGCCAGTAGTATAGAGGGCGGGAGTGTCTACGAGCAGTACTTC.